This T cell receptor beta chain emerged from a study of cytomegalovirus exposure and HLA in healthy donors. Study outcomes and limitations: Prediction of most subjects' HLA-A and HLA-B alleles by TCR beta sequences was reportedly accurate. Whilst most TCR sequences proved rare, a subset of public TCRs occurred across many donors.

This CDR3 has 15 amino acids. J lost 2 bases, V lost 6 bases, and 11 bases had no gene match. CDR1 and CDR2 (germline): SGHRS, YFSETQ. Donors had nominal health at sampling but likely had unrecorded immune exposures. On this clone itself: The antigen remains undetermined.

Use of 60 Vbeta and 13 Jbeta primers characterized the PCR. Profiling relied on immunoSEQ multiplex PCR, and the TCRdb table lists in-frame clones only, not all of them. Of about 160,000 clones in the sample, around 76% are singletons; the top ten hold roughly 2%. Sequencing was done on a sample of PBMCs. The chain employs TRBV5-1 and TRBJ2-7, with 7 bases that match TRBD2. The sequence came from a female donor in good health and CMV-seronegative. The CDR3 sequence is CASNGGGSGTYEQYF. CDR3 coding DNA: TGCGCCAGCAATGGCGGCGGGAGCGGGACCTACGAGCAGTACTTC.